The rows below give T cell receptor beta chains drawn from one sample of a study of PD-1 blockade in classical Hodgkin lymphoma. Clones were read by immunoSEQ multiplex PCR, and TCRdb kept only the in-frame ones, dropping some. Among about 90,000 clones, over 75% were seen once, and the ten largest hold approximately 2.9%. The source material was peripheral blood mononuclear cells (PBMCs), sampled before the fourth cycle of nivolumab. The receptors were gathered from a human donor with classical Hodgkin lymphoma. Both conserved end residues are part of each CDR3. A D gene is named only where the DNA matches it firmly. Clone size is stated in some rows and not others, as once, few, many or a class when expanded.

J: TRBJ2-1
D: -
size: -
V: TRBV29-1
DNA: TGCAGCGTACCGCTGGGAAATGAGCAGTTCTTC
CDR3: CSVPLGNEQFF

J: TRBJ2-5
D: -
size: once
V: TRBV7-2
DNA: TGTGCCAGCAGCGGACTGGACAAAGACTGGGAGACCCAGTACTTC
CDR3: CASSGLDKDWETQYF

J: TRBJ2-5
D: -
size: -
V: TRBV5-1
DNA: TGCGCCAGCAGCTGGGACGAAGAGACCCAGTACTTC
CDR3: CASSWDEETQYF

J: TRBJ2-1
D: TRBD2
size: -
V: TRBV13
DNA: TGTGCCAGCAGCCCGGGACTAGCGGGGGTAACTTACAATGAGCAGTTCTTC
CDR3: CASSPGLAGVTYNEQFF

J: TRBJ2-5
D: TRBD2
size: -
V: TRBV28
DNA: TGTGCCAGCAGATCCCGGGGAGCGGGGACTCAAGAGACCCAGTACTTC
CDR3: CASRSRGAGTQETQYF

J: TRBJ1-5
D: TRBD1
size: -
V: TRBV5-1
DNA: TGCGCCAGCAGCTTGGGCGACAGGGGTTGGGAACCCCAGCATTTT
CDR3: CASSLGDRGWEPQHF

J: TRBJ2-1
D: -
size: -
V: TRBV6-1
DNA: TGTGCCAGCAGTGAAGTGGTGGCGGGATGGCAGTTCTTC
CDR3: CASSEVVAGWQFF

J: TRBJ2-1
D: -
size: -
V: TRBV7-9
DNA: TGTGCCAGCAGCCTCCCCGTGCAGTTCTTC
CDR3: CASSLPVQFF

J: TRBJ2-7
D: -
size: -
V: TRBV6-6
DNA: TGTGCCAGCAGTTACGGCAGGACCGAGCAGTACTTC
CDR3: CASSYGRTEQYF

J: TRBJ2-5
D: TRBD1
size: once
V: TRBV7-3
DNA: TGTGCCAGCAGCTTATTTGGGACAGGGGAGACCCAGTACTTC
CDR3: CASSLFGTGETQYF

J: TRBJ2-7
D: -
size: -
V: TRBV10-3
DNA: TGTGCCATCTCTCAGGACTACGAGCAGTACTTC
CDR3: CAISQDYEQYF

J: TRBJ1-2
D: -
size: -
V: TRBV6-6
DNA: TGTGCCAGCTCCCCGGGGAGATGGGCAGATGGCTACACCTTC
CDR3: CASSPGRWADGYTF

J: TRBJ1-2
D: -
size: few
V: TRBV6-5
DNA: TGTGCCAGCCGGCAGAGTGAAAATGGCTACACCTTC
CDR3: CASRQSENGYTF

J: TRBJ1-2
D: -
size: -
V: TRBV29-1
DNA: TGCAGCGTTGAAGAGGGGGTACCCATTTTTGGCTACACCTTC
CDR3: CSVEEGVPIFGYTF

J: TRBJ2-7
D: TRBD2
size: -
V: TRBV6-5
DNA: TGTGCCAGCAGTTACAGCCCTAGCGGGGCCTACGAGCAGTACTTC
CDR3: CASSYSPSGAYEQYF